These 13 T cell receptor beta chains originate from one sample sequenced in a study of long-term antiretroviral therapy in people with HIV. Survey-level resolution applied to immunoSEQ assay v3.0. TCRdb keeps only in-frame clones here, not all; method: immunoSEQ multiplex PCR. The sample contains about 21,000 clones, less than 90% of which appear only once. This sample comprised unsorted PBMCs, obtained 1.9 years after starting antiretroviral therapy. All receptors derive from a woman between 50 and 59 years old with HIV.

This clone appeared a few times. The chain combines TRBV5-1 with TRBJ2-5; 10 bases match TRBD2. This CDR3 has 17 residues. In germline, CDR1 is SGHRS, CDR2 YFSETQ. The V segment lost 0 bases and the J segment 5 bases; nucleotides outside the gene matches: 10. CDR3 sequence: CASSLETSGAGRETQYF. The CDR3 DNA reads TGCGCCAGCAGCTTGGAAACTAGCGGGGCTGGACGGGAGACCCAGTACTTC.

This sequence joins TRBV5-4 and TRBJ1-1; D may be TRBD1 (5 bases). Trimming removed 2 bases from V and 5 bases from J, with 22 bases in between. The CDR3 is 17 amino acids. CDR1 SGHNT and CDR2 YYREEE come from the germline V gene (reference sequence). CDR3 sequence: CASSFLIAEGKETEAFF. CDR3 sequence (DNA): TGTGCCAGCAGCTTTTTAATCGCCGAGGGGAAGGAAACTGAAGCTTTCTTT.

The V call is TRBV7-3, the J call TRBJ1-1; D perhaps matches TRBD1 (5 bases). Germline CDR1 and CDR2: SGHTA and FQGTGA. The CDR3 has 17 amino acids. The V and J ends lost 5 bases and 0 bases respectively, with 19 bases between them. The CDR3 spells CASSPSGGPRMNTEAFF. The DNA of the CDR3 is TGTGCCAGCAGCCCCTCGGGGGGTCCGCGTATGAACACTGAAGCTTTCTTT.

DNA for the CDR3: TGTGCCAGCAGCCCCGAAGGTCTACTTATGAACACTGAAGCTTTCTTT. Translating it yields CASSPEGLLMNTEAFF. This chain uses TRBV7-2 with TRBJ1-1; D unclear. Between the trimmed V and J ends, which lost 5 bases and 0 bases, there was a span of 16 bases. There are 16 residues in the CDR3. Germline CDR1 is SGHTA and CDR2 is FQGNSA. The full variable domain, completed using reference TRBV7-2 and TRBJ1-1, is GAGVSQSPSNKVTEKGKDVELRCDPISGHTALYWYRQSLGQGLEFLIYFQGNSAPDKSGLPSDRFSAERTGGSVSTLTIQRTQQEDSAVYLCASSPEGLLMNTEAFFGQGTRLTVV.

The chain has TRBV27 and TRBJ1-1, with 8 nucleotides matching TRBD1. V lost 2 bases to trimming and J lost 7 bases; unmatched junction nucleotides: 6. This CDR3 is built from 14 residues. Germline CDR1 MNHEY, CDR2 SMNVEV (reference sequence). The DNA of the CDR3 is TGTGCCAGCAGTTTAACAGGGGGGGATGGTGAAGCTTTCTTT. This gives the protein CASSLTGGDGEAFF.

The rearrangement links TRBV19 to TRBJ1-2; perhaps TRBD1 as D (5 bases). This CDR3 contains 13 residues. The germline V and J ends were trimmed by 6 bases and 8 bases, with 16 bases remaining between them. Germline values: CDR1 LNHDA, CDR2 SQIVND (reference sequence). DNA for the CDR3: TGTGCCAGTAGCCTGTGGGGCTCGGACGGCTACACCTTC. Translating gives CASSLWGSDGYTF.

The J gene is TRBJ1-6, the V gene TRBV27, with 8 positions matching TRBD1. The J segment lost 7 bases and the V segment lost 3 bases, leaving 5 bases of the junction unmatched. The CDR3 loop spans 15 amino acids. Germline V CDR1 and CDR2: MNHEY, SMNVEV (reference sequence). The DNA of the CDR3 is TGTGCCAGCAGTTTGGACAGGGTTTCGAATTCACCCCTCCACTTT. Its translation: CASSLDRVSNSPLHF.

V and J are TRBV6-6 and TRBJ1-1; TRBD1 matches 7 bases. The CDR3 has 12 amino acids. Per the germline V gene, CDR1 is MNHNY and CDR2 is SVGAGI (reference sequence). J lost 1 base, V lost 10 bases, and 3 bases had no gene match. The CDR3 sequence: CATRQGNTEAFF. CDR3 nucleotide sequence: TGTGCCACAAGACAGGGGAACACTGAAGCTTTCTTT.

This chain connects TRBV11-1 to TRBJ2-3; 11 nucleotides agree with TRBD2. The CDR3 runs 18 residues. Germline V gene lookup returns CDR1 SGHAT and CDR2 FQDESV (reference sequence). Trimming took 3 bases from V and 3 from J; bases not matched to a gene: 11. The CDR3 nucleotides are TGTGCCAGCAGCTTTGGACTAGCGGGTCAACGGCCTACAGATACGCAGTATTTT. Amino acids: CASSFGLAGQRPTDTQYF.

This chain connects TRBV28 to TRBJ1-2; a possible D gene is TRBD1 (6 bases). The CDR3 is made up of 14 amino acids. Germline lookup yields CDR1 MDHEN and CDR2 SYDVKM. Trimming removed 1 base from V and 8 bases from J, with 14 bases in between. The CDR3 sequence: CASSLSRTARGYTF. Written as DNA, the CDR3 is TGTGCCAGCAGTTTATCCCGGACAGCGCGGGGCTACACCTTC.

This rearrangement joins TRBV2 to TRBJ2-3, with a tentative D call TRBD1 (6 bases). V was trimmed by 6 bases and J by 5 bases, leaving 9 bases between them. The CDR3 covers 12 residues. Germline CDR1 SNHLY, CDR2 FYNNEI. The CDR3 bases are TGTGCCAGCAGACAGGGTGGAGATACGCAGTATTTT. This encodes CASRQGGDTQYF.

J is TRBJ1-2 and V is TRBV19, with TRBD1 matching over 8 bases. In germline, CDR1 is LNHDA, CDR2 SQIVND (reference sequence). The junction had 5 bases not matched to a gene; V was cut back by 3 bases and J by 2 bases. The CDR3 is 15 amino acids. This CDR3 reads CASSMTGTGNYGYTF. In nucleotides, the CDR3 is TGTGCCAGTAGTATGACCGGGACAGGAAACTATGGCTACACCTTC.

The chain joins TRBV4-3 to TRBJ1-1, with a tentative D call TRBD1 (6 bases). V was pared by 3 bases and J by 2 bases, with 13 bases between. The CDR3 totals 15 residues. Germline V gene data show CDR1 as LGHNA and CDR2 as YSLEER. The CDR3 here is CASSHTGTGNTEAFF. The CDR3 DNA sequence: TGCGCCAGCAGCCACACAGGGACGGGTAACACTGAAGCTTTCTTT.